This entry is about one T cell receptor beta chain. The antigen is unknown. This sample is drawn from a study of cytomegalovirus exposure and HLA in healthy donors. General study points: Exclusion applied to some V segments, including TRBV6-2 and TRBV6-3, as they were indistinguishable.

Primers: 60 Vbeta forward and 13 Jbeta reverse. TCRdb's copy holds only in-frame clones and misses some; the assay was immunoSEQ multiplex PCR. The sample has about 190,000 clones, over 65% seen once. V gave up 0 bases and J gave up 7 bases, with 15 bases separating them. The CDR3 spans 16 residues. In germline, CDR1 is LNHNV, CDR2 YYDKDF (reference sequence). The rearrangement joins TRBV15 to TRBJ1-4; TRBD1 is a possible D gene (5 bases). Material: PBMCs. This sequence originates from a man between 35 and 55 years old in good health and CMV-seropositive. This CDR3 is CATSRDRGPGGEKLFF. For the CDR3, the DNA is TGTGCCACCAGCAGAGATCGCGGGCCGGGGGGTGAAAAACTGTTTTTT.